The clone carrying this T cell receptor beta chain was detected once. The sample comes from a study of blood T cell repertoires in COVID-19. The CDR3 loop spans 14 amino acids. Germline CDR1 and CDR2: SEHNR and FQNEAQ (reference sequence). V was cut by 5 bases and J by 5 bases, with 15 bases left in between. TCRdb keeps only in-frame clones here, not all; method: immunoSEQ multiplex PCR. The table records approximately 100,000 clones, approximately 82% of them present only once. This receptor was obtained from a woman aged 55-75 years with acute or convalescent COVID-19. This chain joins TRBV7-9 and TRBJ1-2; D is perhaps TRBD1 (5 bases). The sample consisted of peripheral blood. CDR3 coding DNA: TGTGCCAGCAGCGACCTGGGAGGGGCATATGGCTACACCTTC. It codes for CASSDLGGAYGYTF. The variable domain in full, completed from reference TRBV7-9 and TRBJ1-2, reads DTGVSQNPRHKITKRGQNVTFRCDPISEHNRLYWYRQTLGQGPEFLTYFQNEAQLEKSRLLSDRFSAERPKGSFSTLEIQRTEQGDSAMYLCASSDLGGAYGYTFGSGTRLTVV.